One and the same sample provided the 8 T cell receptor beta chains below, sequenced in a study of blood T cells in healthy people across ages. Alongside a J-beta primer mix, a sample-barcoded 5' primer served in a second PCR lasting 7 to 11 cycles. TCRdb used MiXCR to reprocess the 5' RACE reads, holding one entry per CDR3 protein. The sample has 1 million to 1.2 million distinct CDR3 sequences; 30% to 40% are singletons. Sample: blood. The receptors originated from a man between 18 and 35 years old in good health.

The genes are TRBV7-6 and TRBJ2-7; a possible D gene is TRBD1 (5 bases). Germline CDR1 is SGHVS and CDR2 is FNYEAQ. Trimming pared 1 base from V and 0 bases from J, leaving 10 bases between. The length of the CDR3 is 15 residues. CDR3 sequence (DNA): TGTGCCAGCAGCTTAGGGAACAGGAACTCCTACGAGCAGTACTTC. The encoded protein is CASSLGNRNSYEQYF. Based on the CDR3 plus reference TRBV7-6 and TRBJ2-7, the full variable domain is GAGVSQSPRYKVTKRGQDVALRCDPISGHVSLYWYRQALGQGPEFLTYFNYEAQQDKSGLPNDRFSAERPEGSISTLTIQRTEQRDSAMYRCASSLGNRNSYEQYFGPGTRLTVT.

The chain combines TRBV28 with TRBJ1-2, with D possibly being TRBD1 (5 bases). The V end lost 8 bases, the J end lost 8 bases, and 15 bases lay between the germline ends. The CDR3 covers 12 residues. The germline gives CDR1 MDHEN, CDR2 SYDVKM. The CDR3 sequence: CASGRGRYGYTF. CDR3 nucleotide sequence: TGTGCCAGCGGCCGGGGGAGATACGGCTACACCTTC.

This clonotype was observed a few times. This chain uses TRBV20-1 with TRBJ2-1, with 7 bases that match TRBD2. The V gene's germline CDR1 is DFQATT and CDR2 SNEGSKA (reference sequence). V shed 1 base, J shed 5 bases, and the junction held 8 bases outside the gene matches. There are 15 residues in the CDR3. This CDR3 reads CSARGDSGAHNEQFF. In DNA form, the CDR3 reads TGCAGTGCTAGAGGAGACAGCGGGGCCCACAATGAGCAGTTCTTC.

This chain connects TRBV20-1 to TRBJ2-2, with TRBD1 as a possible D gene (6 bases). The V gene's germline CDR1 is DFQATT and CDR2 SNEGSKA (reference sequence). Trimming removed 6 bases from V and 3 bases from J, with 11 bases in between. This CDR3 region has 13 residues. The CDR3, as DNA: TGCAGTGCAAACAGGGTAGACACCGGGGAGCTGTTTTTT. Translating gives CSANRVDTGELFF.

This clonotype has a handful of counts. V gene TRBV20-1 combines with J gene TRBJ2-3; 7 positions match TRBD2. The trim removed 1 base at V and 0 bases at J, leaving 13 bases unmatched. The germline V gene has CDR1 DFQATT and CDR2 SNEGSKA (reference sequence). The CDR3 runs to 18 residues. As DNA, the CDR3 is TGCAGTGCTAGAGCTGGGGGGGGTACAAAATCTAGCACAGATACGCAGTATTTT. Amino acid sequence: CSARAGGGTKSSTDTQYF.

The CDR3 DNA is TGCAGCGTTATGGCCGGGGAGCTGTTTTTT. Protein product: CSVMAGELFF. The chain carries TRBV29-1 and TRBJ2-2; D remains unclear. Germline-derived CDR1 and CDR2 are SQVTM and ANQGSEA. V lost 5 bases and J 6 bases, leaving 4 bases between the germline ends. CDR3 length equals 10 residues.

There are a few counts of this clonotype. The chain carries TRBV20-1 and TRBJ2-1, with 10 nucleotides matching TRBD1. The trim removed 3 bases at V and 7 bases at J, leaving 6 bases unmatched. The CDR3 sequence is 14 residues long. CDR1 is DFQATT, CDR2 SNEGSKA, per germline (reference sequence). Written as DNA, the CDR3 is TGCAGTGCTAGTAGGGGGACAGGGGAGAATGAGCAGTTCTTC. Protein sequence: CSASRGTGENEQFF.

CDR3 coding DNA: TGTGCCAGCAGCTTATATGCGGGTGGGGAGCTGTTTTTT. It specifies CASSLYAGGELFF. V and J are TRBV7-2 and TRBJ2-2, with D perhaps TRBD2 (5 bases). This CDR3 region has 13 residues. The germline gives CDR1 SGHTA, CDR2 FQGNSA. V was shortened by 2 bases and J by 8 bases, with 9 bases between the two germline ends.